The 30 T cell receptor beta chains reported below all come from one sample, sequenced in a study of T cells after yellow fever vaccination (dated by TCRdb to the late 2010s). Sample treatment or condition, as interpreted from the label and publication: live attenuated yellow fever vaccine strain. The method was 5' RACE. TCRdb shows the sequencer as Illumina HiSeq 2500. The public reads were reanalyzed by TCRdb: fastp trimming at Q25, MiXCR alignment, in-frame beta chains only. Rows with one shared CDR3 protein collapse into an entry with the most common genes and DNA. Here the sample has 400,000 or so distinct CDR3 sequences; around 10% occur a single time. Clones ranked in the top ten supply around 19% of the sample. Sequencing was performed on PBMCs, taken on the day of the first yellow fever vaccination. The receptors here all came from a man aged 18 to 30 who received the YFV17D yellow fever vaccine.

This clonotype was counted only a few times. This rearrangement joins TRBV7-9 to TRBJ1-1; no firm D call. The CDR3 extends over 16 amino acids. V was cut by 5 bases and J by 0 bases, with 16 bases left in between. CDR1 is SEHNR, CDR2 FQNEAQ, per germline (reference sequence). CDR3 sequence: CASSPGGRGVNTEAFF. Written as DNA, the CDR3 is TGTGCCAGCAGCCCAGGAGGGCGTGGGGTGAACACTGAAGCTTTCTTT.

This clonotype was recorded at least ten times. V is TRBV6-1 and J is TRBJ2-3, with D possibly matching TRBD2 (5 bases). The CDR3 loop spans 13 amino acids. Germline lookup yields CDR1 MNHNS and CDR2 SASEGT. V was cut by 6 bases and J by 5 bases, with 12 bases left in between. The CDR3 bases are TGTGCCAGCAGCCTCTACCGGGAAGATACGCAGTATTTT. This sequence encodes CASSLYREDTQYF.

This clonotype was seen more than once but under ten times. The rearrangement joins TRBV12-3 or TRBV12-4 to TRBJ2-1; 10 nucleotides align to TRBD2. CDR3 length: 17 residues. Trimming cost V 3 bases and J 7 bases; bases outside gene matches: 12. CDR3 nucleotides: TGTGCCAGCAGTTTTCCCGGAAGCGGGGGGGCAACAAATGAGCAGTTCTTC. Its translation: CASSFPGSGGATNEQFF.

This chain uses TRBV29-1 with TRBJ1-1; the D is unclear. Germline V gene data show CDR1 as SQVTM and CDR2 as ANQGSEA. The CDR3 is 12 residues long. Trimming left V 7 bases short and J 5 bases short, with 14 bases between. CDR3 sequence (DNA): TGCAGCGCCGAAGTGGGGAATACTGAAGCTTTCTTT. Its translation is CSAEVGNTEAFF.

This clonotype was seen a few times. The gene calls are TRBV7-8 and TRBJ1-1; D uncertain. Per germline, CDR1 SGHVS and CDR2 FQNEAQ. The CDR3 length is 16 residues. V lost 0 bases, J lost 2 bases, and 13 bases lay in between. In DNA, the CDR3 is TGTGCCAGCAGCTTAGCGCGGATTTTCGGCAACACTGAAGCTTTCTTT. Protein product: CASSLARIFGNTEAFF.

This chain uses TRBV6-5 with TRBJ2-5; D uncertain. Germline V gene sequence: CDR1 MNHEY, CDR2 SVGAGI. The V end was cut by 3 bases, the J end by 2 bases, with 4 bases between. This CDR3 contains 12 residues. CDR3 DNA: TGTGCCAGCAGTTATTGTCAAGAGACCCAGTACTTC. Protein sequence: CASSYCQETQYF.

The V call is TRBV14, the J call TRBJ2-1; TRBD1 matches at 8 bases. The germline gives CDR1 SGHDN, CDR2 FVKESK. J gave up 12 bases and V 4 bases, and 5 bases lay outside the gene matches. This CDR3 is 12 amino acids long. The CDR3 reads CASSPTGVLQFF. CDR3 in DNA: TGTGCCAGCAGCCCGACAGGGGTCCTGCAGTTCTTC.

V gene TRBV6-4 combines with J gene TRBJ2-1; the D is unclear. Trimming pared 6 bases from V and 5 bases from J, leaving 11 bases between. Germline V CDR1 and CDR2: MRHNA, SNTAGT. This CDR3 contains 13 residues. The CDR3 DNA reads TGTGCCAGCAGCCGGGCTGTAAACAATGAGCAGTTCTTC. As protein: CASSRAVNNEQFF.

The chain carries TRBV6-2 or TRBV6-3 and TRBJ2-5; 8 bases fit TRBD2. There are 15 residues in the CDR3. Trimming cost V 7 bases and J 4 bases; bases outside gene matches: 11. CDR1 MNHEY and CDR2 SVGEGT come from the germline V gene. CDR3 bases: TGTGCCAGCAAAGACCGACTAGCGCGGCTAGAGACCCAGTACTTC. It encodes CASKDRLARLETQYF.

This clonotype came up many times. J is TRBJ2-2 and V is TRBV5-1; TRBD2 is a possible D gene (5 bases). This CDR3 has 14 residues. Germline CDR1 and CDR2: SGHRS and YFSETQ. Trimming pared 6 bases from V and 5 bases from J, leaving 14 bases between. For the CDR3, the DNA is TGCGCCAGCACCCCTAGCACCGTAACCGGGGAGCTGTTTTTT. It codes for CASTPSTVTGELFF.

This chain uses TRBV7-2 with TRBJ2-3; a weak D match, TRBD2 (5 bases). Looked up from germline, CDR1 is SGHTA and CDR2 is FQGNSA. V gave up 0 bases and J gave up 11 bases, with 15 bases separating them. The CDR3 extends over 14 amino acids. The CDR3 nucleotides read TGTGCCAGCAGCTTAGCTAGTTCGGGGTCGATGCAGTATTTT. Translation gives CASSLASSGSMQYF.

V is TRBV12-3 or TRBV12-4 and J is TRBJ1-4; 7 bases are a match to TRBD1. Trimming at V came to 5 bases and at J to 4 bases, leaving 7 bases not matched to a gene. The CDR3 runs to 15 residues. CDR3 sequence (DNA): TGTGCCAGCAGTGGGACAGCGGACCTTAATGAAAAACTGTTTTTT. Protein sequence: CASSGTADLNEKLFF.

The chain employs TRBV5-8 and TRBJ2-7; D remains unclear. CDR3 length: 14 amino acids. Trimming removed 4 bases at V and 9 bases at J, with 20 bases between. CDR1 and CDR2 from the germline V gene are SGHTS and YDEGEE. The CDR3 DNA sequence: TGTGCCAGCAGCGGGTTTTTGGTGCCCGGTAGGCAGTACGTC. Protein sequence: CASSGFLVPGRQYV.

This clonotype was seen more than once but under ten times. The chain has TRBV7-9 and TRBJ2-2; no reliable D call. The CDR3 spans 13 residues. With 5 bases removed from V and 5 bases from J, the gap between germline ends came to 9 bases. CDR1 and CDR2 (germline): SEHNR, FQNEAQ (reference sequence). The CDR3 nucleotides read TGTGCCAGCAGCGATCTGGAAACCGGGGAGCTGTTTTTT. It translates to CASSDLETGELFF.

The CDR3 protein is CASSHSGGGETQYF. In nucleotides, the CDR3 is TGCGCCAGCAGTCACTCGGGGGGTGGGGAGACCCAGTACTTC. This chain uses TRBV23-1 with TRBJ2-5; 7 bases are shared with TRBD2. TRBV23-1 is designated an ORF whose function remains uncertain. J gave up 5 bases and V 3 bases, and 6 bases lay outside the gene matches. The CDR3 covers 14 residues.

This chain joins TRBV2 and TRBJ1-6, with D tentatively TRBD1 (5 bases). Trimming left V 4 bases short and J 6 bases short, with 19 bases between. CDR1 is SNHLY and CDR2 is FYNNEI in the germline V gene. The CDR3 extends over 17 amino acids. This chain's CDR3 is CASSGGERILINSPLHF. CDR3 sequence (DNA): TGTGCCAGCAGTGGGGGGGAAAGAATTCTTATTAATTCACCCCTCCACTTT.

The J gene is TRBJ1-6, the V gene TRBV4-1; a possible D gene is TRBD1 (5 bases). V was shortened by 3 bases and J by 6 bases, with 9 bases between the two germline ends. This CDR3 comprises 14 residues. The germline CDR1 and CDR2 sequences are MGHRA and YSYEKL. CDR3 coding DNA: TGCGCCAGCAGCCAGGGGGTGATTAATTCACCCCTCCACTTT. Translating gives CASSQGVINSPLHF.

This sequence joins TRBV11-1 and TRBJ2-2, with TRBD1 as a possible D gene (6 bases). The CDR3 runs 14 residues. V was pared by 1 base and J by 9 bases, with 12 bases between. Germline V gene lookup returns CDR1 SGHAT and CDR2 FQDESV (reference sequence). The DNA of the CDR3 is TGTGCCAGCAGCTTAGAATGGACAGAGCGGGAGCTGTTTTTT. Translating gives CASSLEWTERELFF.

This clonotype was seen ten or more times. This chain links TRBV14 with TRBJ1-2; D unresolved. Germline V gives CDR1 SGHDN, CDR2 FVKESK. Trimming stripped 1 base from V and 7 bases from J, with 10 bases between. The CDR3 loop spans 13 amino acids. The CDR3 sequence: CASSQGAEGGYTF. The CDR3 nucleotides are TGTGCCAGCAGCCAAGGAGCTGAGGGTGGCTACACCTTC. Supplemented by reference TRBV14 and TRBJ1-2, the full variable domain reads EAGVTQFPSHSVIEKGQTVTLRCDPISGHDNLYWYRRVMGKEIKFLLHFVKESKQDESGMPNNRFLAERTGGTYSTLKVQPAELEDSGVYFCASSQGAEGGYTFGSGTRLTVV.

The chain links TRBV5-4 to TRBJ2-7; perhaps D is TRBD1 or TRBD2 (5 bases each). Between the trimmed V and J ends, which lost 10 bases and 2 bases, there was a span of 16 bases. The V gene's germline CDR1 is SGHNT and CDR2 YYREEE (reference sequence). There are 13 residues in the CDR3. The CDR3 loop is CAGGGPETYEQYF. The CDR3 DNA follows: TGTGCCGGGGGTGGGCCGGAGACCTACGAGCAGTACTTC.

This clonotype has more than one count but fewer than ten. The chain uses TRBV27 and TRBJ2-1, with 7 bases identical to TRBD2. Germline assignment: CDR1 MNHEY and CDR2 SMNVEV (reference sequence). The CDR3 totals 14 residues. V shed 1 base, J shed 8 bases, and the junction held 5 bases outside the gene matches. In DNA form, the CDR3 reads TGTGCCAGCAGTTTATGGCGGGGGACCGATGAGCAGTTCTTC. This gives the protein CASSLWRGTDEQFF.

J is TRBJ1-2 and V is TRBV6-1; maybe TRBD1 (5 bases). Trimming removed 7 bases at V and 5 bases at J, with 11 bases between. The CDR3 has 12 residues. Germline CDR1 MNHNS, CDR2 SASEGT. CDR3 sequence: CASTGWRYGYTF. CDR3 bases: TGTGCCAGCACAGGGTGGAGATATGGCTACACCTTC.

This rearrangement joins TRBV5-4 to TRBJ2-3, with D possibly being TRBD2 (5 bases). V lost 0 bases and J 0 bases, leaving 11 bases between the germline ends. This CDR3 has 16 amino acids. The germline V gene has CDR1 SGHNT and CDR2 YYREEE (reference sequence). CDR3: CASSLGAATSTDTQYF. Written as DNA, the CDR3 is TGTGCCAGCAGCTTGGGAGCGGCAACTAGCACAGATACGCAGTATTTT.

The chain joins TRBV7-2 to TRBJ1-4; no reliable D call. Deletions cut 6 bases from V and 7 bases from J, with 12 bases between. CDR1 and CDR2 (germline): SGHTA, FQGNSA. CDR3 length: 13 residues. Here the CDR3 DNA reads TGTGCCAGCAGACTGTTCGTAGGTGAAAAACTGTTTTTT. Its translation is CASRLFVGEKLFF.

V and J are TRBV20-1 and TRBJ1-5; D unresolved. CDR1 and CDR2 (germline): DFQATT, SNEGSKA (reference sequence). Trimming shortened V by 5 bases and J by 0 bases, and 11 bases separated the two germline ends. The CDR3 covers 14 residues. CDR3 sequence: CSARRSYSNQPQHF. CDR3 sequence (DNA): TGCAGTGCTCGCAGGAGCTATAGCAATCAGCCCCAGCATTTT.

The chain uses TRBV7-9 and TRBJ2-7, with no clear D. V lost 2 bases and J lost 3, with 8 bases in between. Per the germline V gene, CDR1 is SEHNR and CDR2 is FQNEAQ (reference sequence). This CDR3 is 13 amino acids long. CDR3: CASSLSQNYEQYV. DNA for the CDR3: TGTGCCAGCAGCTTATCACAGAACTACGAGCAGTACGTC.

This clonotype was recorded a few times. CDR3 protein: CASSFSGVSTDTQYF. The CDR3 DNA reads TGTGCCAGCAGCTTCTCGGGGGTGAGCACAGATACGCAGTATTTT. The genes are TRBV7-2 and TRBJ2-3; D might be TRBD2 (6 bases). From germline, CDR1 is SGHTA and CDR2 FQGNSA. The CDR3 extends over 15 amino acids. Trimming removed 3 bases at V and 0 bases at J, with 10 bases between. Based on the CDR3 plus reference TRBV7-2 and TRBJ2-3, the full variable domain is GAGVSQSPSNKVTEKGKDVELRCDPISGHTALYWYRQSLGQGLEFLIYFQGNSAPDKSGLPSDRFSAERTGGSVSTLTIQRTQQEDSAVYLCASSFSGVSTDTQYFGPGTRLTVL.

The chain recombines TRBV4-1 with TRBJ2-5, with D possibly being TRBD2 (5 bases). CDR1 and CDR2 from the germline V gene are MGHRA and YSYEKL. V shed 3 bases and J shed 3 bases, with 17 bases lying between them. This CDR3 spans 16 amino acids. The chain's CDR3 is CASSHWKAASKETQYF. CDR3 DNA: TGCGCCAGCAGCCATTGGAAAGCGGCCTCCAAAGAGACCCAGTACTTC.

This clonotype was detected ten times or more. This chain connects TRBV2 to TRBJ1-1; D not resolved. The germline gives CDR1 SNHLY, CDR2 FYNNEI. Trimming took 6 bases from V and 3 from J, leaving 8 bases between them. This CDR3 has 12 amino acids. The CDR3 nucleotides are TGTGCCAGCAGCCGGCGGGACACTGAAGCTTTCTTT. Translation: CASSRRDTEAFF.

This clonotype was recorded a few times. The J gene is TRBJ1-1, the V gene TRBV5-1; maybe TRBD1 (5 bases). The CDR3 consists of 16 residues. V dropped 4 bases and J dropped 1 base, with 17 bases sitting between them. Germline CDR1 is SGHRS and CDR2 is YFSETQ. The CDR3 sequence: CASSVQVLEANTEAFF. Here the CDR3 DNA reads TGCGCCAGCAGCGTACAGGTTTTGGAGGCGAACACTGAAGCTTTCTTT.